This entry is about one T cell receptor (beta chain). This entry belongs to a study of T cell repertoires in cytomegalovirus infection. Germline loops: CDR1 DFQATT, CDR2 SNEGSKA (reference sequence). V shed 8 bases and J shed 8 bases, with 22 bases lying between them. The length of the CDR3 is 14 residues. A single record per CDR3 protein comes from TCRdb applying MiXCR to the reads. The data contain hundreds of thousands of distinct CDR3 sequences, 35% of them singletons. The chain combines TRBV20-1 with TRBJ2-1; the D is unclear. This receptor was taken from a human donor in good health (CMV status not recorded). Some clones in this sample may be carry-over from other donors' samples. What was sequenced was PBMCs. The CDR3 DNA follows: TGCAGTTCTCGGTCGCTCACCCTCAGCGATGAGCAGTTCTTC. Residues: CSSRSLTLSDEQFF.